The T cell receptor beta chain under discussion was sequenced for a study of T cells in Graves' hyperthyroidism and ophthalmopathy. The germline V gene encodes CDR1 MNHNS and CDR2 SASEGT. This CDR3 comprises 13 residues. The V end lost 3 bases, the J end lost 3 bases, and 9 bases lay between the germline ends. Disease duration under 2 months; hyperthyroidism patients were aged 18 to 65. The PBMCs studied were ones that came from about 10 ml fresh peripheral blood. There were TCR beta CDR3 regions amplified from RNA transcripts. The HTBI primer set served for first-round RT-PCR of the TCR CDR3. In TCRdb, the multiplex PCR reads were re-called with MiXCR into one record per CDR3 protein. Altogether hundreds of thousands of distinct CDR3 sequences are present, approximately 14% being singletons, with the ten largest covering 25% to 35%.

The sample taken for sequencing was blood. The genes are TRBV6-1 and TRBJ2-7, with D unclear. The source of this sequence is a woman aged 18-29 years with Graves' hyperthyroidism that later progressed to Graves' ophthalmopathy. This chain's CDR3 is CASSEIDFYEQYF. CDR3 coding DNA: TGTGCCAGCAGTGAGATAGATTTCTACGAGCAGTACTTC.